A single sample is the source of the 20 T cell receptor beta chains below, sequenced in a study of OX40 agonist ivuxolimab in advanced cancers. The repertoire was sequenced with immunoSEQ multiplex PCR; TCRdb's copy has only in-frame clones and lacks some. The table records about 45,000 clones, 88% of them present only once. The sample was CD4+ or CD8+ T cells sorted from blood, taken in a trial of the OX40 agonist ivuxolimab. These receptors were collected from an adult with an advanced solid tumor such as melanoma, head and neck, liver or kidney cancer.

The rearrangement joins TRBV4-1 to TRBJ1-2; a possible D gene is TRBD1 (5 bases). V dropped 1 base and J dropped 3 bases, with 9 bases sitting between them. Germline CDR1 reads MGHRA; CDR2 reads YSYEKL. The CDR3 extends over 14 amino acids. The CDR3 sequence is CASSQVTGDYGYTF. As DNA, the CDR3 is TGCGCCAGCAGCCAAGTCACGGGGGACTATGGCTACACCTTC.

This chain uses TRBV30 with TRBJ2-1, with 11 bases that match TRBD2. The germline gives CDR1 GTSNPN, CDR2 SVGIG (reference sequence). The CDR3 runs to 14 residues. Trimming at V came to 4 bases and at J to 4 bases, leaving 3 bases not matched to a gene. Here the CDR3 DNA reads TGTGCCTGGACTAGCGGGAGGACTTACAATGAGCAGTTCTTC. It yields the protein CAWTSGRTYNEQFF.

The J gene is TRBJ1-1, the V gene TRBV19; a weak D match, TRBD1 (6 bases). With 6 bases removed from V and 4 bases from J, the gap between germline ends came to 18 bases. This CDR3 spans 15 amino acids. From germline, CDR1 is LNHDA and CDR2 SQIVND (reference sequence). CDR3 DNA sequence: TGTGCCAGTAGCAAACCCTCAGGGGCCGGCACTGAAGCTTTCTTT. Its protein product is CASSKPSGAGTEAFF.

The chain employs TRBV5-1 and TRBJ2-1, with 16 bases aligning to TRBD2. Losses at the gene ends were 5 bases for V and 4 bases for J; bases not matched to a gene: 18. The CDR3 length is 21 residues. Germline-derived CDR1 and CDR2 are SGHRS and YFSETQ. The CDR3 sequence: CASSPRVRGLAGGRTYNEQFF. The CDR3 nucleotides read TGCGCCAGCAGTCCGAGAGTACGGGGACTAGCGGGAGGGAGGACTTACAATGAGCAGTTCTTC.

The chain has TRBV4-1 and TRBJ2-3, with D perhaps TRBD1 (6 bases). CDR3 length: 20 amino acids. Trimming shortened V by 4 bases and J by 3 bases, and 29 bases separated the two germline ends. CDR1 is MGHRA, CDR2 YSYEKL, per germline. CDR3: CASSRRTVQGGKGGTDTQYF. The CDR3 DNA follows: TGCGCCAGCAGCCGCCGGACAGTCCAGGGTGGGAAAGGAGGTACAGATACGCAGTATTTT.

The chain employs TRBV5-1 and TRBJ2-2; 7 nucleotides align to TRBD2. The CDR3 is 16 residues long. The V gene end was trimmed by 0 bases and the J gene end by 4 bases; junction bases not matched to a gene: 6. Germline CDR1 is SGHRS and CDR2 is YFSETQ. CDR3 protein: CASSLVAGEGTGELFF. The CDR3 region has the DNA TGCGCCAGCAGCTTGGTTGCGGGAGAAGGCACCGGGGAGCTGTTTTTT.

This clone was counted a few times. The chain uses TRBV5-5 and TRBJ2-3, with unresolved D. This CDR3 comprises 14 residues. V lost 1 base and J lost 0, with 6 bases in between. Germline CDR1 is SGHKS and CDR2 is YYEKEE (reference sequence). The CDR3 DNA sequence: TGTGCCAGCAGCTTGATCCATAGCACAGATACGCAGTATTTT. As protein: CASSLIHSTDTQYF.

The chain combines TRBV4-1 with TRBJ2-7; D not certain. The CDR3 covers 14 residues. In germline, CDR1 is MGHRA, CDR2 YSYEKL. The germline V and J ends were trimmed by 6 bases and 3 bases, with 15 bases remaining between them. The CDR3 DNA sequence: TGCGCCAGCAGGGGTTCATTGGGAAGCTACGAGCAGTACTTC. This sequence encodes CASRGSLGSYEQYF.

The sample holds one count of this clone. V usage is TRBV28 and J usage is TRBJ2-6; D gene unclear. Germline CDR1 is MDHEN and CDR2 is SYDVKM. V was clipped by 2 bases and J by 4 bases, with 3 bases between them. The CDR3 sequence is 13 residues long. CDR3 in amino acids: CASSLRGANVLTF. CDR3 nucleotide sequence: TGTGCCAGCAGTTTACGAGGGGCCAACGTCCTGACTTTC.

The chain is built from TRBV28 and TRBJ1-4; a possible D gene is TRBD1 (5 bases). The CDR3 length is 14 residues. V was trimmed by 2 bases and J by 5 bases, leaving 9 bases between them. Germline CDR1 is MDHEN and CDR2 is SYDVKM. This CDR3 reads CASSLARVNEKLFF. The CDR3 region has the DNA TGTGCCAGCAGTTTAGCCAGGGTCAATGAAAAACTGTTTTTT.

V gene TRBV30 combines with J gene TRBJ2-1; D is uncertain. The CDR3 has 11 residues. V was clipped by 4 bases and J by 5 bases, with 6 bases between them. Germline V gene data show CDR1 as GTSNPN and CDR2 as SVGIG (reference sequence). Written as DNA, the CDR3 is TGTGCCTGGACTCGGAACAATGAGCAGTTCTTC. As protein: CAWTRNNEQFF.

The chain combines TRBV5-1 with TRBJ2-7; D remains unclear. Germline CDR1 SGHRS, CDR2 YFSETQ. The CDR3 extends over 15 amino acids. Trimming removed 4 bases at V and 0 bases at J, with 14 bases between. The CDR3 region is CASSPQRTPSYEQYF. In DNA, the CDR3 is TGCGCCAGCAGCCCTCAAAGGACGCCCTCCTACGAGCAGTACTTC.

The V call is TRBV5-8, the J call TRBJ2-7; possibly TRBD2 for D (5 bases). Trimming removed 0 bases at V and 4 bases at J, with 8 bases between. CDR3 length: 13 amino acids. The germline CDR1 and CDR2 sequences are SGHTS and YDEGEE. The CDR3 loop reads CASSLVAGYEQYF. Here the CDR3 DNA reads TGTGCCAGCAGCTTGGTGGCGGGTTACGAGCAGTACTTC.

This chain links TRBV5-4 with TRBJ2-1; 9 nucleotides align to TRBD2. Germline V gene data show CDR1 as SGHNT and CDR2 as YYREEE (reference sequence). The CDR3 is 18 residues long. The V segment lost 4 bases and the J segment 8 bases; nucleotides outside the gene matches: 19. CDR3 sequence reads: CASSPGGSSGISGDEQFF. The CDR3 nucleotides are TGTGCCAGCAGCCCGGGAGGGTCTAGCGGGATATCTGGGGATGAGCAGTTCTTC.

The chain joins TRBV18 to TRBJ2-1, with 8 bases aligning to TRBD2. Losses at the gene ends were 3 bases for V and 7 bases for J; bases not matched to a gene: 11. The V gene's germline CDR1 is KGHSH and CDR2 LQKENI. The CDR3 has 16 amino acids. CDR3 in DNA: TGTGCCAGCTCACCCGGACTAGCCCAAAACAAAAATGAGCAGTTCTTC. Translating it yields CASSPGLAQNKNEQFF. Complete variable domain (other parts from reference TRBV18 and TRBJ2-1): NAGVMQNPRHLVRRRGQEARLRCSPMKGHSHVYWYRQLPEEGLKFMVYLQKENIIDESGMPKERFSAEFPKEGPSILRIQQVVRGDSAAYFCASSPGLAQNKNEQFFGPGTRLTVL.

This clone was seen only once. The J gene is TRBJ1-3, the V gene TRBV6-5; no clear D. V lost 10 bases and J lost 2, with 12 bases in between. The CDR3 loop spans 13 amino acids. CDR1 MNHEY and CDR2 SVGAGI come from the germline V gene. Written as DNA, the CDR3 is TGTGCCACCGAGTTGCCGCCTGGAAACACCATATATTTT. This sequence encodes CATELPPGNTIYF.

The chain links TRBV2 to TRBJ2-5, with 7 bases identical to TRBD2. The CDR3 spans 15 residues. Germline assignment: CDR1 SNHLY and CDR2 FYNNEI. After removal of 7 bases from V and 5 bases from J, the junction contained 13 bases not matched to a gene. The CDR3 region has the DNA TGTGCCAGCAACTCTTTTGGGGAGGGCCGGGAGACCCAGTACTTC. It encodes CASNSFGEGRETQYF.

The chain couples TRBV19 to TRBJ2-4; TRBD1 aligns across 8 bases. Trimming removed 5 bases from V and 4 bases from J; junction bases left unmatched: 10. In germline, CDR1 is LNHDA, CDR2 SQIVND (reference sequence). The CDR3 has 16 amino acids. The CDR3 DNA reads as TGTGCCAGTAGTGATTGGACAGGGTGGGAAAAAAACATTCAGTACTTC. Amino acids: CASSDWTGWEKNIQYF. The whole variable domain, remainder taken from reference TRBV19 and TRBJ2-4, is DGGITQSPKYLFRKEGQNVTLSCEQNLNHDAMYWYRQDPGQGLRLIYYSQIVNDFQKGDIAEGYSVSREKKESFPLTVTSAQKNPTAFYLCASSDWTGWEKNIQYFGAGTRLSVL.

Worth noting for this clone: Mismatch with germline at one junction end may stem from a read error. The chain couples TRBV28 to TRBJ1-4; a possible D gene is TRBD1 (6 bases). This CDR3 has 12 amino acids. CDR1 and CDR2 (germline): MDHEN, SYDVKM. The CDR3 sequence: CASSRQEERLFF. The CDR3 DNA reads as TGTGCCAGCAGTCGACAGGAGGAAAGACTGTTTTTT.

This chain links TRBV27 with TRBJ2-2, with 7 bases matching TRBD1. Germline assignment: CDR1 MNHEY and CDR2 SMNVEV (reference sequence). V dropped 9 bases and J dropped 0; count of bases not matched to a gene: 4. CDR3 length equals 14 residues. This CDR3 reads CASKGQPNTGELFF. The CDR3 coding sequence is TGTGCCAGTAAGGGACAGCCGAACACCGGGGAGCTGTTTTTT.